The clone carrying this T cell receptor beta chain was seen a few times. TCRdb itself ran the RT-PCR reads through MiXCR, one entry per CDR3 protein. This table holds about 700,000 distinct CDR3 sequences, more than 13% found once. V trimming: 6 bases; J trimming: 4 bases; junction bases outside the gene matches: 6. The CDR3 runs 14 residues. Sequencing was performed on memory CD4+ T cells from blood. The sequence was collected from a female donor in good health, serving as a healthy control. The V gene is TRBV12-3 or TRBV12-4, the J gene TRBJ2-5; 9 nucleotides agree with TRBD1. CDR3 DNA: TGTGCCAGCAGCTCCCGGGACAGGGTAGAGACCCAGTACTTC. Amino acid sequence: CASSSRDRVETQYF.